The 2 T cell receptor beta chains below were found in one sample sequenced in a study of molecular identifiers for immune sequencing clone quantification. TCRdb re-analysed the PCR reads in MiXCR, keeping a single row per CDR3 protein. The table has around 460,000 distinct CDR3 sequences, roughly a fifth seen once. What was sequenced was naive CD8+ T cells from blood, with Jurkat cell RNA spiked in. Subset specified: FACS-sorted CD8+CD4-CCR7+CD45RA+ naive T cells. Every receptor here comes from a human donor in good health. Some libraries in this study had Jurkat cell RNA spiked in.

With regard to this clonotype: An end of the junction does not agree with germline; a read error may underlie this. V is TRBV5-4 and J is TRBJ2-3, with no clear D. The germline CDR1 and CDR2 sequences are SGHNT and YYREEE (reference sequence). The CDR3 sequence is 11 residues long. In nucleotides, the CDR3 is TGTGCCGGCAGCTTTGGGGATACGCAGTATTTT. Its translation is CAGSFGDTQYF. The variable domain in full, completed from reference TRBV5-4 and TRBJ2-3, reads ETGVTQSPTHLIKTRGQQVTLRCSSQSGHNTVSWYQQALGQGPQFIFQYYREEENGRGNFPPRFSGLQFPNYSSELNVNALELDDSALYLCAGSFGDTQYFGPGTRLTVL.

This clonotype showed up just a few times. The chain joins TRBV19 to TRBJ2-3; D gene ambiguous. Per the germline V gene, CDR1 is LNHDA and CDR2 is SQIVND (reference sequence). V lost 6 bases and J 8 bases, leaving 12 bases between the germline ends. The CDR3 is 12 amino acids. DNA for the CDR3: TGTGCCAGTAGAGTAGGTTCCAGTACGCAGTATTTT. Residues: CASRVGSSTQYF.